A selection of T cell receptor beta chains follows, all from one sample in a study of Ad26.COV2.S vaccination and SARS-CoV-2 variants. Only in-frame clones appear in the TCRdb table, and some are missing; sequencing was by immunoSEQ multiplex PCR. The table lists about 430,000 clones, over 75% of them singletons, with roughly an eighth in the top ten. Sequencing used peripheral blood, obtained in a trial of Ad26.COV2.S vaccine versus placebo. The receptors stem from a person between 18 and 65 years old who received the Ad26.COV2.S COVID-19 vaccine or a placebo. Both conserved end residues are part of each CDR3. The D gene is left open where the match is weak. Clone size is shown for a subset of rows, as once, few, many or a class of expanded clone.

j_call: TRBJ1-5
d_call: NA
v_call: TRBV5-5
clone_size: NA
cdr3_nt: TGTGCCAGCAGCCTCGGAGATTTAGACGGTCAGCCCCAGCATTTT
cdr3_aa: CASSLGDLDGQPQHF

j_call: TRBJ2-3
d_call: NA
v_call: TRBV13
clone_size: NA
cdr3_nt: TGTGCCAGCAGCCTCCTACAGGCAGATACGCAGTATTTT
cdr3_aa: CASSLLQADTQYF

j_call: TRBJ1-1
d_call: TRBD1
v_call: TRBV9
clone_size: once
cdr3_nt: TGTGCCAGCAGCGGCACGGACAGGGTTCGGGGTGAAGCTTTCTTT
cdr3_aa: CASSGTDRVRGEAFF

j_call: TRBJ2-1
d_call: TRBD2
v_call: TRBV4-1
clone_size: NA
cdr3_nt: TGCGCCAGCAGCCAACCCTCCGGACTAGCGGGAGGGCCTTCCTACAATGAGCAGTTCTTC
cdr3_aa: CASSQPSGLAGGPSYNEQFF

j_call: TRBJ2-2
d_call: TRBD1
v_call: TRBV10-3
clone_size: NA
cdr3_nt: TGTGCCATCACCGGGACAGATGCCGGGGAGCTGTTTTTT
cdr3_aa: CAITGTDAGELFF

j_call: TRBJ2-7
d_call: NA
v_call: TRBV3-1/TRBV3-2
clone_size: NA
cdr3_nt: TGTGCCAGCAGCCAAGATGCCGTCAGCTCCTACGAGCAGTACTTC
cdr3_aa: CASSQDAVSSYEQYF

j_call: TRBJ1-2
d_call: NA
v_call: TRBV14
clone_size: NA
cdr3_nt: TGTGCCAGCAGCTACGAGGGACGGGGTGGCTACACCTTC
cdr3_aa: CASSYEGRGGYTF

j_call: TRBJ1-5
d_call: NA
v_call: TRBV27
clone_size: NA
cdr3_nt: TGTGCCAGCAGTTCAAACCAGGGTTCCTACAGCAATCAGCCCCAGCATTTT
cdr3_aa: CASSSNQGSYSNQPQHF

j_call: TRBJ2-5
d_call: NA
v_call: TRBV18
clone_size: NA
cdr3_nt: TGTGCCAGCTCACCGGATTATGGGGCCCAAGAGACCCAGTACTTC
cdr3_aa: CASSPDYGAQETQYF

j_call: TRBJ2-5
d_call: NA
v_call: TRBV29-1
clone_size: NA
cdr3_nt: TGCAGCGTTGACCGCCAGGGTGAGACCCAGTACTTC
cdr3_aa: CSVDRQGETQYF

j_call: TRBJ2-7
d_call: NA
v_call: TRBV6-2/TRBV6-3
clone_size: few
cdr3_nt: TGTGCCAGCAGTTACACCACAGGGTACGAGCAGTACTTC
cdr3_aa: CASSYTTGYEQYF

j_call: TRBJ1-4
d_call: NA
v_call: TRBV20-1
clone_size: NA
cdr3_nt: TGCAGTGCTAGTCGGTCAGGGAGTGGTCGGGAACTGTTTTTT
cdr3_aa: CSASRSGSGRELFF

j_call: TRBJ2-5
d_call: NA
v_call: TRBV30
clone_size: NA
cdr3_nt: TGTGCCTGCCCAGGGGGGGGAGAGACCCAGTACTTC
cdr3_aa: CACPGGGETQYF

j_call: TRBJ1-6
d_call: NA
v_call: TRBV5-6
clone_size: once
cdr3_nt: TGTGCCAGCAGCTCGGTAGGAGGCAGGGGATTAGGATCACCCCTCCACTTT
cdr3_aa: CASSSVGGRGLGSPLHF

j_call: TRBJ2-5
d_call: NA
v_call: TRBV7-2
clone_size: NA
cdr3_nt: TGTGCCAGCAGCAGCCGGGCAGGGGAGACCCAGTACTTC
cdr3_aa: CASSSRAGETQYF

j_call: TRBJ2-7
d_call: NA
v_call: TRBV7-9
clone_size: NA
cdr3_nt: TGTGCCAGCAGCTCGAAAGAGCGTTACGAGCAGTACTTC
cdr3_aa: CASSSKERYEQYF

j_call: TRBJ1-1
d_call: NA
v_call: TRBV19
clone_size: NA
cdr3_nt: TGTGCCAGTAGAAGCGTAGTGATGAACACTGAAGCTTTCTTT
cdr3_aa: CASRSVVMNTEAFF

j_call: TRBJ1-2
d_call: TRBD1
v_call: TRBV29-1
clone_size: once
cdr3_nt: TGCAGCGTTGCCGACAGGGATGGCTACACCTTC
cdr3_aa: CSVADRDGYTF

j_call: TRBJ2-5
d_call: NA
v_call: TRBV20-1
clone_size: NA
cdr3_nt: TGCAGTGCTAGTGACAGCCAAGAGACCCAGTACTTC
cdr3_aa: CSASDSQETQYF

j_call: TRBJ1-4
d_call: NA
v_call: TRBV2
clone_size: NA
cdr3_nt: TGTGCCAGCAGTGTGAAAAGGACTAATGAAAAACTGTTTTTT
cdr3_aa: CASSVKRTNEKLFF

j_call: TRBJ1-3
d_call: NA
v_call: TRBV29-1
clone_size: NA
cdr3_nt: TGCAGCGCCCGGGGTTGGGAAAACACCATATATTTT
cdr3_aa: CSARGWENTIYF

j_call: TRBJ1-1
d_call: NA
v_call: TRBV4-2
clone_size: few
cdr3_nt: TGTGCCAGCAGCCCTGATCTTACGCTGAACACTGAAGCTTTCTTT
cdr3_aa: CASSPDLTLNTEAFF

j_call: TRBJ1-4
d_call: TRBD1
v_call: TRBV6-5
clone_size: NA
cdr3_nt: TGTGCCAGCAGTCGACAGGGGGGAAATGAAAAACTGTTTTTT
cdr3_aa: CASSRQGGNEKLFF

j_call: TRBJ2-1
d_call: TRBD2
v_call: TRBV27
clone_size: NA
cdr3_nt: TGTGCCAGCAGTCCGTGGACTAGCGGGAACGATGAGCAGTTCTTC
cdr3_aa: CASSPWTSGNDEQFF

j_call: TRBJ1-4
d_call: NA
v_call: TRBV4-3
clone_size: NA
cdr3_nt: TGCGCCAGCAGCCATGATGGCGGGGGAGAAAAACTGTTTTTT
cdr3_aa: CASSHDGGGEKLFF

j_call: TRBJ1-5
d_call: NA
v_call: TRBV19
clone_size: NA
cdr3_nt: TGTGCCAGTAGTATTGTCAGGCCTAGCAATCAGCCCCAGCATTTT
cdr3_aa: CASSIVRPSNQPQHF

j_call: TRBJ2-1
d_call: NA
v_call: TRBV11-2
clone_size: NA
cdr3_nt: TGTGCCAGCAGCTTAGACCTCTTAACTCTGGGTGAGCAGTTCTTC
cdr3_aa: CASSLDLLTLGEQFF

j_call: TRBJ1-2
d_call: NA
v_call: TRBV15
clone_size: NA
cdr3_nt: TGTGCCACCAGCACCCCAAAGGGCCCTAACTATGGCTACACCTTC
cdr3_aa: CATSTPKGPNYGYTF

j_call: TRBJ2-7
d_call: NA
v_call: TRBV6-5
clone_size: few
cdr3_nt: TGTGCCAGCAGTCGAACTAGCAGATCCGAGCAGTACTTC
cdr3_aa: CASSRTSRSEQYF

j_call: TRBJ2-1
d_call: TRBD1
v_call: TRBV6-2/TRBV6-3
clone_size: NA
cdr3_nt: TGTGCCAGCAGTGATGCGGGACAGGGGATCTACAATGAGCAGTTCTTC
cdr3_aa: CASSDAGQGIYNEQFF

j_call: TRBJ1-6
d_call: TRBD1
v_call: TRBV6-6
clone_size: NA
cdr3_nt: TGTGCCAGCAGTTACCGAGGGACAGGGGATTCACCCCTCCACTTT
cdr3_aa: CASSYRGTGDSPLHF

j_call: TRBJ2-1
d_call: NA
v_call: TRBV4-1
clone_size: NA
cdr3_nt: TGCGCCAGCAGCCATGGTAGCAGGAGAAAGTACAATGAGCAGTTCTTC
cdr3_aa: CASSHGSRRKYNEQFF

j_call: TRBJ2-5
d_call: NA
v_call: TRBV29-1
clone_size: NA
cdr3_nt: TGCAGCGTTTCAACAGGTCGAGAGACCCAGTACTTC
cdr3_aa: CSVSTGRETQYF

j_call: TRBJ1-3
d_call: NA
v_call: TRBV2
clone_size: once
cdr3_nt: TGTGCCAGCAGCGTGCGAAACACCATATATTTT
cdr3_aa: CASSVRNTIYF

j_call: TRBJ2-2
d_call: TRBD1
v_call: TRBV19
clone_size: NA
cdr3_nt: TGTGCCAGTAGTGCCTGGGACAGCGGGGAGCTGTTTTTT
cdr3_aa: CASSAWDSGELFF

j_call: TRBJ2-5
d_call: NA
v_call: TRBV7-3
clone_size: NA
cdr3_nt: TGTGCCAGCAGCTTAGGACCGGGGGAGACCCAGTACTTC
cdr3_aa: CASSLGPGETQYF

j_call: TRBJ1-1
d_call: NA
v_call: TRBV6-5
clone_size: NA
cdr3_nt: TGTGCCAGCAGCCTATCCGGACTCTCGACTGAAGCTTTCTTT
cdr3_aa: CASSLSGLSTEAFF

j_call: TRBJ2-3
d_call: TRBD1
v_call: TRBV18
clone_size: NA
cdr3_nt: TGTGCCAGCTCACCCGGGACAGGGGTTGGGGATACGCAGTATTTT
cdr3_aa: CASSPGTGVGDTQYF

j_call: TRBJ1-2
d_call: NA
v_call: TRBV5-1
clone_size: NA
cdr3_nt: TGCGCCAGCAGCCGACCCGAAAGTGGGGGATCCTATGGCTACACCTTC
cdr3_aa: CASSRPESGGSYGYTF